A selection of T cell receptor beta chains follows, all from one sample in a study of T cell responses to AZD1222 COVID-19 vaccine. Measured with immunoSEQ multiplex PCR; TCRdb has only the in-frame clones, and not every one. This sample yields 130,000 or so clones, of which 75% to 95% are seen a single time; approximately 2.1% belongs to the top ten. This specimen consisted of peripheral blood, obtained 28 days after the second AZD1222 dose. The receptors were gathered from an adult who received the AZD1222 COVID-19 vaccine. Both conserved end residues are trimmed from each CDR3.

V: TRBV6-1; J: TRBJ1-2; CDR3: ASSEALIYYGYT
V: TRBV24-1; J: TRBJ1-2; CDR3: AISRGPNYGYT
V: TRBV12-5; J: TRBJ2-2; CDR3: ASGSWLGSSGSRGRTGELF
V: TRBV3-1/TRBV3-2; J: TRBJ1-4; CDR3: ASSQEGTDEKLF
V: TRBV11-3; J: TRBJ2-7; CDR3: ASSTLAGFLSYEQY
V: TRBV6-5; J: TRBJ1-6; CDR3: ASSYSRTALAPLH
V: TRBV12-3/TRBV12-4; J: TRBJ1-1; CDR3: ASSWEDTEAF
V: TRBV29-1; J: TRBJ1-2; CDR3: SVKTSRLYGYT
V: TRBV7-9; J: TRBJ2-1; CDR3: ASSLYPGTSGHREQF
V: TRBV5-1; J: TRBJ1-2; CDR3: ASRLTGGIVRANYGYT
V: TRBV7-9; J: TRBJ1-5; CDR3: ASSPKGANQPQH
V: TRBV5-1; J: TRBJ1-4; CDR3: ASSGGGQGNEKLF
V: TRBV6-1; J: TRBJ2-7; CDR3: ASSGYLGLLTYEQY
V: TRBV7-3; J: TRBJ1-1; CDR3: ASSQRRNTEAF
V: TRBV19; J: TRBJ2-2; CDR3: ASSIVREVGELF
V: TRBV6-5; J: TRBJ1-4; CDR3: ASSYGTGGYEKLF
V: TRBV10-3; J: TRBJ1-5; CDR3: AISRDRGNQPQH
V: TRBV30; J: TRBJ1-5; CDR3: AWRSYSNQPQH
V: TRBV10-2; J: TRBJ1-5; CDR3: ASRVGRNSNQPQH
V: TRBV6-5; J: TRBJ1-2; CDR3: ASSPGTGNNYGYT
V: TRBV7-8; J: TRBJ2-5; CDR3: ASSFYRGRETQY
V: TRBV15; J: TRBJ2-1; CDR3: ATSRDRGVAGIPNEQF
V: TRBV19; J: TRBJ2-4; CDR3: ASSPWTGEGKNIQY
V: TRBV29-1; J: TRBJ1-2; CDR3: SVEDWALA
V: TRBV24-1; J: TRBJ1-1; CDR3: ATTPGQPNTEAF
V: TRBV18; J: TRBJ1-5; CDR3: ASSPEEGGNQPQH
V: TRBV7-2; J: TRBJ2-5; CDR3: ASEGWTSGRGEETQY
V: TRBV6-1; J: TRBJ1-5; CDR3: ASSGLLGWRVGNQPQH
V: TRBV6-5; J: TRBJ1-6; CDR3: ASSYGSSYNSPLH
V: TRBV7-2; J: TRBJ2-1; CDR3: ASSRVISGTTNEQF
V: TRBV5-4; J: TRBJ2-1; CDR3: ASSLDGMVANYNEQF
V: TRBV10-2; J: TRBJ1-2; CDR3: ASSGQGGPRGYGYT
V: TRBV9; J: TRBJ2-1; CDR3: ASSVNAGGKIWNEQF
V: TRBV30; J: TRBJ2-5; CDR3: AWSVNGPGAQY